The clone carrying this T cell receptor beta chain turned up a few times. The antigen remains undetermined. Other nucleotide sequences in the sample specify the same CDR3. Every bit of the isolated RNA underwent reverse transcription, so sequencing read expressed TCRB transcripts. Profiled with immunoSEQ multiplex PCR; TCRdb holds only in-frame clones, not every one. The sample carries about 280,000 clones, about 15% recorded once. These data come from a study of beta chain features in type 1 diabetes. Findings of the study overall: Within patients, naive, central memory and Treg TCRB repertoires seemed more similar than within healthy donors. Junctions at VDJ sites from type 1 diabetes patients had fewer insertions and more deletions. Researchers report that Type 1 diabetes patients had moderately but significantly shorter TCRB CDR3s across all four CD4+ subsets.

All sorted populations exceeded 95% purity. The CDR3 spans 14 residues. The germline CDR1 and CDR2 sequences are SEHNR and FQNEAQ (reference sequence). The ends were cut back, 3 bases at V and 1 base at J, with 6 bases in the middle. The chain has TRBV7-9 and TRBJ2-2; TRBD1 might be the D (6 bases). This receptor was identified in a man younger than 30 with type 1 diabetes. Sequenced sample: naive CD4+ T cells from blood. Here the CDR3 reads CASSLGQNTGELFF. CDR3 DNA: TGTGCCAGCAGCTTGGGACAGAACACCGGGGAGCTGTTTTTT.